This T cell receptor (beta chain) was profiled in a study of high-grade serous ovarian cancer treatment subgroups. Study summary: Mean per sample: around 13,000 reads, just under 7,500 unique TCR beta rearrangements. Study observations and caveats: Same-patient tumor repertoires overlapped at about 0.1 to 0.8; different patients barely overlapped. Higher neoantigen levels went with greater TCR clonal relatedness. Only CDR3 was analyzed; CDR1 and CDR2 were not.

Deletions cut 8 bases from V and 0 bases from J, with 5 bases between. The CDR3 runs to 11 residues. Germline CDR1 reads SGHTA; CDR2 reads FQGNSA. To note about this clone: Its antigen is still unknown.

Tumor tissue was taken before any definitive surgery or chemotherapy was given. Here immunoSEQ multiplex PCR was the method, and the copy in TCRdb shows in-frame clones only, minus some. The data contain 10,000 to 12,000 clones, roughly 70% of them singletons. The chain joins TRBV7-2 to TRBJ2-7; D gene unclear. Sequencing was carried out using tumor tissue. The receptor comes from a human donor with high-grade serous ovarian cancer. CDR3 protein: CASVYSYEQYF. The DNA of the CDR3 is TGTGCCAGCGTATACTCCTACGAGCAGTACTTC.